A selection of T cell receptor beta chains follows, all from one sample in a study of blood T cells in healthy people across ages. TCRdb redid the calling of the 5' RACE reads with MiXCR, one entry per CDR3 protein. This table has over 1.5 million distinct CDR3 sequences, around 50% appearing once. Sequencing was carried out using blood. The receptors stem from a woman aged 40 to 55 in good health. Each CDR3 is given with its conserved first and last residue. D genes are given only for firm matches. The listing skips clone size in some rows; elsewhere it reads once, few, many or a size class.

J gene: TRBJ2-4
D gene: TRBD2
clone size: few
V gene: TRBV29-1
CDR3 DNA: TGCAGCGTTGAAGCTCCAGCGGGGGGGTCCAAAAACATTCAGTACTTC
CDR3 protein: CSVEAPAGGSKNIQYF

J gene: TRBJ2-3
D gene: -
clone size: -
V gene: TRBV7-2
CDR3 DNA: TGTGCCAGCAGCCTCCTTGGAAGGGAACGCGATACGCAGTATTTT
CDR3 protein: CASSLLGRERDTQYF

J gene: TRBJ2-7
D gene: -
clone size: -
V gene: TRBV4-3
CDR3 DNA: TGCGCCAGCAGCCAGGGCGAGGGAAACGAGCAGTACTTC
CDR3 protein: CASSQGEGNEQYF

J gene: TRBJ1-2
D gene: -
clone size: -
V gene: TRBV28
CDR3 DNA: TGTGCCAGCAGTTTACCCGTCGGGACGCAAGGCTACACCTTC
CDR3 protein: CASSLPVGTQGYTF

J gene: TRBJ2-5
D gene: -
clone size: many
V gene: TRBV7-2
CDR3 DNA: TGTGCCAGCAGCTTAGTTGGGACGCCCCAAGAGACCCAGTACTTC
CDR3 protein: CASSLVGTPQETQYF

J gene: TRBJ2-5
D gene: -
clone size: once
V gene: TRBV4-3
CDR3 DNA: TGCGCCGGCAGCCAAGATCTTCGGACTCTACAAGAGACCCAGTACTTC
CDR3 protein: CAGSQDLRTLQETQYF

J gene: TRBJ1-5
D gene: -
clone size: few
V gene: TRBV19
CDR3 DNA: TGTGCCAGTAGGCATAGCAATCAGCCCCAGCATTTT
CDR3 protein: CASRHSNQPQHF

J gene: TRBJ1-2
D gene: TRBD1
clone size: many
V gene: TRBV4-3
CDR3 DNA: TGCGCCAGCAGTCCCGGGACAGGGGTTGGCTACACCTTC
CDR3 protein: CASSPGTGVGYTF

J gene: TRBJ1-2
D gene: TRBD1
clone size: -
V gene: TRBV7-6
CDR3 DNA: TGTGCCAGCAGCTTAGTGGCAGGGGGCGGTAACTATGGCTACACCTTC
CDR3 protein: CASSLVAGGGNYGYTF

J gene: TRBJ2-6
D gene: -
clone size: few
V gene: TRBV5-6
CDR3 DNA: TGTGCCAGCAGCTTGATTGGGCAGGGGGCCAACGTCCTGACTTTC
CDR3 protein: CASSLIGQGANVLTF

J gene: TRBJ2-4
D gene: TRBD2
clone size: once
V gene: TRBV6-1
CDR3 DNA: TGTGCCAGCAGTGTGAGGGCCTGGACTAGCGGGGAGAAACTAGCCAAAAACATTCAGTACTTC
CDR3 protein: CASSVRAWTSGEKLAKNIQYF

J gene: TRBJ2-3
D gene: -
clone size: -
V gene: TRBV5-1
CDR3 DNA: TGCGCCAGCACAGGGGTCGTAAGTGATACGCAGTATTTT
CDR3 protein: CASTGVVSDTQYF

J gene: TRBJ1-4
D gene: -
clone size: few
V gene: TRBV7-2
CDR3 DNA: TGTGCCAGCAGCTTAGCCGGGCGGGGTGAAAAACTGTTTTTT
CDR3 protein: CASSLAGRGEKLFF

J gene: TRBJ1-4
D gene: TRBD1
clone size: -
V gene: TRBV4-3
CDR3 DNA: TGCGCCAGCAGCCAAGGGGTTGGGGACAGGGATGTATCTAATGAAAAACTGTTTTTT
CDR3 protein: CASSQGVGDRDVSNEKLFF

J gene: TRBJ2-3
D gene: TRBD2
clone size: -
V gene: TRBV20-1
CDR3 DNA: TGCAGTGCTAGAGACTGGCGGGGGGGTTTCGATACGCAGTATTTT
CDR3 protein: CSARDWRGGFDTQYF

J gene: TRBJ1-6
D gene: -
clone size: few
V gene: TRBV12-3/TRBV12-4
CDR3 DNA: TGTGCCAGCAGTTTCGGGACACAGAATTCACCCCTCCACTTT
CDR3 protein: CASSFGTQNSPLHF

J gene: TRBJ1-2
D gene: TRBD1
clone size: -
V gene: TRBV20-1
CDR3 DNA: TGCAGTGCACCCGGAATGACAGGGGGCGACTCCTATGGCTACACCTTC
CDR3 protein: CSAPGMTGGDSYGYTF

J gene: TRBJ2-5
D gene: -
clone size: -
V gene: TRBV5-1
CDR3 DNA: TGCGCCAGCAGCTTGACATCCCTCCAAGAGACCCAGTACTTC
CDR3 protein: CASSLTSLQETQYF

J gene: TRBJ2-7
D gene: -
clone size: -
V gene: TRBV10-3
CDR3 DNA: TGTGCCATCAGTGACCGGACAGCCGAGCAGTACTTC
CDR3 protein: CAISDRTAEQYF

J gene: TRBJ2-5
D gene: -
clone size: -
V gene: TRBV4-3
CDR3 DNA: TGCGCCAGCAGCCAAGACGAAGGCCGCCAAGAGACCCAGTACTTC
CDR3 protein: CASSQDEGRQETQYF

J gene: TRBJ2-1
D gene: -
clone size: many
V gene: TRBV12-3/TRBV12-4
CDR3 DNA: TGTGCCAGCAGCCCCAACTACAATGAGCAGTTCTTC
CDR3 protein: CASSPNYNEQFF

J gene: TRBJ1-2
D gene: -
clone size: -
V gene: TRBV6-2/TRBV6-3
CDR3 DNA: TGTGCCAGCAGGGTGAGGCCCGGGACCCTTGGATATGGCTACACCTTC
CDR3 protein: CASRVRPGTLGYGYTF

J gene: TRBJ2-3
D gene: -
clone size: -
V gene: TRBV27
CDR3 DNA: TGTGCCAGCAGTTTTCGAAGGGGGGGATTCACAGATACGCAGTATTTT
CDR3 protein: CASSFRRGGFTDTQYF

J gene: TRBJ2-6
D gene: -
clone size: -
V gene: TRBV27
CDR3 DNA: TGTGCCAGCAGTCCCTCCTTTGGGGACTCTGGGGCCAACGTCCTGACTTTC
CDR3 protein: CASSPSFGDSGANVLTF

J gene: TRBJ2-1
D gene: TRBD2
clone size: few
V gene: TRBV27
CDR3 DNA: TGTGCCAGCACTCGAGCGGGGGCATACAATGAGCAGTTCTTC
CDR3 protein: CASTRAGAYNEQFF

J gene: TRBJ1-5
D gene: -
clone size: -
V gene: TRBV7-2
CDR3 DNA: TGTGCCAGCAGCTTAGAATCGCGAGACCACAATCAGCCCCAGCATTTT
CDR3 protein: CASSLESRDHNQPQHF

J gene: TRBJ1-2
D gene: -
clone size: few
V gene: TRBV4-3
CDR3 DNA: TGCGCCAGCAGCCAAGACAGGAGGGACGGCTACACCTTC
CDR3 protein: CASSQDRRDGYTF

J gene: TRBJ2-1
D gene: -
clone size: few
V gene: TRBV7-9
CDR3 DNA: TGTGCCAGCAGCTTAAGTAGCGGCCACAATGAGCAGTTCTTC
CDR3 protein: CASSLSSGHNEQFF

J gene: TRBJ2-7
D gene: -
clone size: -
V gene: TRBV14
CDR3 DNA: TGTGCCAGCAGCCAATCCGGGCAGTCTCTGCAGTACTTC
CDR3 protein: CASSQSGQSLQYF

J gene: TRBJ2-7
D gene: -
clone size: -
V gene: TRBV7-6
CDR3 DNA: TGTGCCAGCAGCTCATTACAACGCGCTGAGTATGGACCGTACTTC
CDR3 protein: CASSSLQRAEYGPYF

J gene: TRBJ2-1
D gene: -
clone size: -
V gene: TRBV12-3/TRBV12-4
CDR3 DNA: TGTGCCAGCAGTTCGACAGGGAGGACGGTCCAAGAGACCCAGTTCTTC
CDR3 protein: CASSSTGRTVQETQFF

J gene: TRBJ2-7
D gene: -
clone size: -
V gene: TRBV6-1
CDR3 DNA: TGTGCCAGCAGTGAAGTGGTCGGCTACGAGCAGTACTTC
CDR3 protein: CASSEVVGYEQYF

J gene: TRBJ2-1
D gene: -
clone size: -
V gene: TRBV11-2
CDR3 DNA: TGTGCCAGCAGCTTAGGGACAGCGATTCAAGAGACCCAGTTCTTC
CDR3 protein: CASSLGTAIQETQFF

J gene: TRBJ1-4
D gene: TRBD1
clone size: few
V gene: TRBV4-3
CDR3 DNA: TGCGCCAGCAGCCAAGGGGACAGGGTCGGCGAAAAACTGTTTTTT
CDR3 protein: CASSQGDRVGEKLFF

J gene: TRBJ2-7
D gene: TRBD1
clone size: -
V gene: TRBV5-1
CDR3 DNA: TGCGCCAGCAGCTTGGTCGGGACAGCCAACGAGCAGTACTTC
CDR3 protein: CASSLVGTANEQYF

J gene: TRBJ2-5
D gene: TRBD2
clone size: -
V gene: TRBV7-9
CDR3 DNA: TGTGCCAGCACCATCTCGGGGGGAGAGACCCAGTACTTC
CDR3 protein: CASTISGGETQYF

J gene: TRBJ2-5
D gene: -
clone size: -
V gene: TRBV27
CDR3 DNA: TGTGCCAGCAGCCTTCGGAATTTCGAGACCCAGTACTTC
CDR3 protein: CASSLRNFETQYF

J gene: TRBJ2-3
D gene: -
clone size: few
V gene: TRBV5-4
CDR3 DNA: TGTGCCAGCAGCAATCAGGGGGGTCGCACAGATACGCAGTATTTT
CDR3 protein: CASSNQGGRTDTQYF

J gene: TRBJ1-2
D gene: -
clone size: -
V gene: TRBV10-3
CDR3 DNA: TGTGCCATCAGTGACCCCCGGGGAGGGTCAAGTTCAGGCGGCTACACCTTC
CDR3 protein: CAISDPRGGSSSGGYTF

J gene: TRBJ1-2
D gene: TRBD1
clone size: -
V gene: TRBV4-1
CDR3 DNA: TGCGCCAGCAGCCAAAGGACCGGACAGGGGCGCTACACCTTC
CDR3 protein: CASSQRTGQGRYTF

J gene: TRBJ2-3
D gene: -
clone size: few
V gene: TRBV7-2
CDR3 DNA: TGTGCCAGCAGCCCTTGGAGGGACACAGATACGCAGTATTTT
CDR3 protein: CASSPWRDTDTQYF

J gene: TRBJ1-2
D gene: -
clone size: -
V gene: TRBV28
CDR3 DNA: TGTGCCAGCAGTGACGGGACGGCCGGGGGGTATGGCTACACCTTC
CDR3 protein: CASSDGTAGGYGYTF

J gene: TRBJ2-7
D gene: -
clone size: many
V gene: TRBV29-1
CDR3 DNA: TGCAGCGTTGACGGGGACGGGGCCTACGAGCAGTACTTC
CDR3 protein: CSVDGDGAYEQYF

J gene: TRBJ2-1
D gene: TRBD2
clone size: few
V gene: TRBV20-1
CDR3 DNA: TGCAGTGCTAGAGTAAAACTTGCCGGGACTAGCCAAATGGAGCAGTTCTTC
CDR3 protein: CSARVKLAGTSQMEQFF

J gene: TRBJ2-5
D gene: -
clone size: -
V gene: TRBV7-2
CDR3 DNA: TGTGCCAGCAGCCCCAAACTAGTTTTCCAAGAGACCCAGTACTTC
CDR3 protein: CASSPKLVFQETQYF

J gene: TRBJ2-7
D gene: -
clone size: -
V gene: TRBV27
CDR3 DNA: TGTGCCAGCAGTAAAATGGACAGAGGTTACGAGCAGTACTTC
CDR3 protein: CASSKMDRGYEQYF

J gene: TRBJ2-7
D gene: -
clone size: many
V gene: TRBV29-1
CDR3 DNA: TGCAGCGTTGTACAGGGCCCCTCCTACGAGCAGTACTTC
CDR3 protein: CSVVQGPSYEQYF

J gene: TRBJ2-7
D gene: TRBD2
clone size: few
V gene: TRBV13
CDR3 DNA: TGTGCCAGCAGCTTAGCGACTAGCGGCGACGGCTACGAGCAGTACTTC
CDR3 protein: CASSLATSGDGYEQYF

J gene: TRBJ2-5
D gene: -
clone size: few
V gene: TRBV4-3
CDR3 DNA: TGCGCCAGCAGCCTAGGAAATAGCGGAATGGGGGAGACCCAGTACTTC
CDR3 protein: CASSLGNSGMGETQYF

J gene: TRBJ1-1
D gene: -
clone size: -
V gene: TRBV7-9
CDR3 DNA: TGTGCCAGCAGCCGAGGCGTAGATGGACGCCTTAACGTGAACACTGAAGCTTTCTTT
CDR3 protein: CASSRGVDGRLNVNTEAFF

J gene: TRBJ1-5
D gene: -
clone size: -
V gene: TRBV9
CDR3 DNA: TGTGCCAGCAGCCGCAGGAGGTATCAGCCCCAGCATTTT
CDR3 protein: CASSRRRYQPQHF

J gene: TRBJ2-5
D gene: -
clone size: -
V gene: TRBV9
CDR3 DNA: TGTGCCAGCAGCGTAGTGGCAGGGGGGAAAGAGACCCAGTACTTC
CDR3 protein: CASSVVAGGKETQYF

J gene: TRBJ1-2
D gene: -
clone size: -
V gene: TRBV9
CDR3 DNA: TGTGCCAGCAGCGGGTCGGGGGCCCTACTCTATGGCTACACCTTC
CDR3 protein: CASSGSGALLYGYTF

J gene: TRBJ2-3
D gene: -
clone size: few
V gene: TRBV5-1
CDR3 DNA: TGCGCCAGCAGCTTGGATGTAGTAGGGGATACGCAGTATTTT
CDR3 protein: CASSLDVVGDTQYF

J gene: TRBJ2-3
D gene: -
clone size: -
V gene: TRBV6-1
CDR3 DNA: TGTGCCAGCAGTGGTAGGGTGAGGGGACTCTACACAGATACGCGGTATTTT
CDR3 protein: CASSGRVRGLYTDTRYF